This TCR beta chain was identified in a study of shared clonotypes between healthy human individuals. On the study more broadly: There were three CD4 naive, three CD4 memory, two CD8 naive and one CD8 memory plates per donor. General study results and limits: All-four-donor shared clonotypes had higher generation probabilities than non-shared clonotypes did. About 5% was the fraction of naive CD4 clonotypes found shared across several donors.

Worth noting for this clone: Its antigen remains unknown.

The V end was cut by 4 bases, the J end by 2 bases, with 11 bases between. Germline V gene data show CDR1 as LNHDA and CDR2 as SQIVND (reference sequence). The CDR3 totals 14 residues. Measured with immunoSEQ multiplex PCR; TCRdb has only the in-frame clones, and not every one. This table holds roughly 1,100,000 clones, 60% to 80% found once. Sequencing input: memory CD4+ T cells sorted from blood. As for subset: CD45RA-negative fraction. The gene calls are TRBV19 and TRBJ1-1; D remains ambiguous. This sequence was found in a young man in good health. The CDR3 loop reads CASSNPAGNTEAFF. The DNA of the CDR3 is TGTGCCAGTAGTAACCCCGCGGGTAACACTGAAGCTTTCTTT. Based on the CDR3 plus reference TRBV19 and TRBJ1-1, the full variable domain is DGGITQSPKYLFRKEGQNVTLSCEQNLNHDAMYWYRQDPGQGLRLIYYSQIVNDFQKGDIAEGYSVSREKKESFPLTVTSAQKNPTAFYLCASSNPAGNTEAFFGQGTRLTVV.